The clone carrying this T cell receptor beta chain has only one observation. This sample was included in a study of CD8+ T cells in alopecia areata. Stated treatment: oral pan-JAK inhibitor, 5-10 mg twice daily. CDR1 MNHEY and CDR2 SMNVEV come from the germline V gene (reference sequence). With 4 bases removed from V and 3 bases from J, the gap between germline ends came to 13 bases. The length of the CDR3 is 14 residues. Sequencing relied on a cDNA template that was reverse transcribed from extracted RNA. Produced via immunoSEQ multiplex PCR; TCRdb's table is partial and in-frame only. The profile shows 150,000 to 200,000 clones, about 51% of them singletons.

The chain has TRBV27 and TRBJ2-7; D remains unclear. The TCR originated in a human donor with alopecia areata. The material was CD8+ T cells sorted from blood, obtained around week 52, from a patient treated with tofacitinib. The DNA for the CDR3 is TGTGCCAGCAGTTCTCTGTCATTACTCTACGAGCAGTACTTC. Translated, it gives CASSSLSLLYEQYF.